The 16 T cell receptor beta chains below were found in one sample sequenced in a study of T cells in Graves' hyperthyroidism and ophthalmopathy. Amplified TCR beta CDR3 regions came from RNA transcripts. During a first-round RT-PCR of the TCR CDR3, the HTBI primer set was used. TCRdb reanalysed the multiplex PCR reads using MiXCR and keeps one entry per CDR3 protein. The sample records about 290,000 distinct CDR3 sequences, roughly an eighth being singletons. Sample: blood. The receptors were gathered from a woman aged 40 to 50 with Graves' hyperthyroidism.

This clonotype was seen repeatedly, ten times or more. The rearrangement links TRBV3-1 to TRBJ1-2, with 9 bases aligning to TRBD1. The germline V gene has CDR1 LGHDT and CDR2 YNNKEL (reference sequence). V shed 2 bases and J 6 bases; nucleotides not matched to a gene: 7. There are 15 residues in the CDR3. DNA of the CDR3: TGTGCCAGCAGCCAAACTCAACAGGGGGCAGATGGCTACACCTTC. It specifies CASSQTQQGADGYTF.

The table lists this clonotype with many counts. The chain is built from TRBV28 and TRBJ2-3; the D gene is possibly TRBD2 (6 bases). The V end lost 6 bases, the J end lost 6 bases, and 16 bases lay between the germline ends. Germline CDR1 reads MDHEN; CDR2 reads SYDVKM. This CDR3 comprises 14 residues. CDR3 loop: CASRKAGRGDTQYF. As DNA, the CDR3 is TGTGCCAGCAGGAAGGCGGGGCGCGGGGATACGCAGTATTTT.

This clonotype appeared many times. The chain employs TRBV2 and TRBJ1-5; TRBD1 might be the D (6 bases). From germline, CDR1 is SNHLY and CDR2 FYNNEI. The CDR3 has 16 residues. Trimming took 6 bases from V and 6 from J, leaving 21 bases between them. In DNA form, the CDR3 reads TGTGCCAGCAGGCGGACAGCAAGAAAAGCAGGTCAGCCCCAGCATTTT. This sequence encodes CASRRTARKAGQPQHF.

The V and J genes are TRBV12-3 or TRBV12-4 and TRBJ2-3; 8 nucleotides align to TRBD1. The length of the CDR3 is 11 residues. V lost 5 bases to trimming and J lost 11 bases; unmatched junction nucleotides: 3. CDR3 amino acids: CASSQQGGQYF. For the CDR3, the DNA is TGTGCCAGCAGTCAACAGGGGGGGCAGTATTTT.

This clonotype was seen ten or more times. The CDR3 coding sequence is TGTGCCAGCAGCCAAGAACACAGAAACAATGAGCAGTTCTTC. This gives the protein CASSQEHRNNEQFF. The chain employs TRBV14 and TRBJ2-1; no reliable D call. V lost 0 bases and J lost 5, with 8 bases in between. The CDR3 contains 14 residues. Germline V CDR1 and CDR2: SGHDN, FVKESK.

This clonotype was seen repeatedly, ten times or more. The rearrangement links TRBV6-6 to TRBJ2-7; D not certain. The V gene's germline CDR1 is MNHNY and CDR2 SVGAGI (reference sequence). The CDR3 consists of 13 residues. Trimming shortened V by 0 bases and J by 6 bases, and 9 bases separated the two germline ends. CDR3 region: CASSYSIELEQYF. CDR3 nucleotide sequence: TGTGCCAGCAGTTACTCGATTGAGCTCGAGCAGTACTTC.

This chain connects TRBV13 to TRBJ2-1; no definite D call. The CDR3 consists of 13 residues. Per germline, CDR1 PRHDT and CDR2 FYEKMQ (reference sequence). V was clipped by 6 bases and J by 6 bases, with 12 bases between them. The DNA for the CDR3 is TGTGCCAGCAGGCAAATTTCGGCCAATGAGCAGTTCTTC. Its protein product is CASRQISANEQFF.

The sample holds many counts of this clonotype. V usage is TRBV11-2 and J usage is TRBJ2-5; TRBD2 agrees at 7 bases. The V segment lost 0 bases and the J segment 5 bases; nucleotides outside the gene matches: 6. The CDR3 covers 15 residues. The V gene's germline CDR1 is SGHAT and CDR2 FQNNGV. For the CDR3, the DNA is TGTGCCAGCAGCTTAGATGCGGGAGTCGAGGAGACCCAGTACTTC. Its translation: CASSLDAGVEETQYF.

This clonotype has at least ten counts. The CDR3 nucleotides are TGTGCCAGCAGCTTAGAGGTTGGCTATGGCTACACCTTC. Its translation is CASSLEVGYGYTF. This sequence joins TRBV7-9 and TRBJ1-2; D ambiguous. The CDR3 has 13 residues. The V and J ends lost 1 base and 4 bases respectively, with 7 bases between them. Germline V CDR1 and CDR2: SEHNR, FQNEAQ (reference sequence).

This clonotype was observed at least ten times. The chain combines TRBV2 with TRBJ2-7, with D uncertain. Germline lookup yields CDR1 SNHLY and CDR2 FYNNEI. V was shortened by 7 bases and J by 1 base, with 14 bases between the two germline ends. The CDR3 length is 14 residues. For the CDR3, the DNA is TGTGCCAGCAATCGCGCCCGATCTTCCTACGAGCAGTACTTC. This gives the protein CASNRARSSYEQYF.

In its sample, this clonotype was seen a few times. The V call is TRBV25-1, the J call TRBJ2-5; no definite D call. Germline CDR1 and CDR2: MGHDK and SYGVNS. CDR3 length: 15 amino acids. V dropped 1 base and J dropped 2 bases, with 11 bases sitting between them. The CDR3 loop is CASSELTGVQETQYF. The CDR3 nucleotides read TGTGCCAGCAGTGAATTAACTGGGGTTCAAGAGACCCAGTACTTC.

This clonotype was observed at least ten times. The chain recombines TRBV5-6 with TRBJ2-2, with D tentatively TRBD2 (5 bases). Per the germline V gene, CDR1 is SGHDT and CDR2 is YYEEEE. This CDR3 region has 13 residues. V lost 3 bases and J lost 8, with 11 bases in between. The CDR3 DNA follows: TGTGCCAGCAGCTCGGACTGGGGAGGGGAGCTGTTTTTT. Its protein product is CASSSDWGGELFF.

This clonotype was seen only a few times. V usage is TRBV29-1 and J usage is TRBJ2-5; the D is unclear. V was pared by 1 base and J by 7 bases, with 10 bases between. CDR3 length: 12 residues. Germline-derived CDR1 and CDR2 are SQVTM and ANQGSEA. CDR3 protein: CSVEGQRGTQYF. CDR3 nucleotide sequence: TGCAGCGTTGAAGGCCAGAGAGGGACCCAGTACTTC.

This clonotype was picked up a small number of times. This may be a read error, as it is one base from a much larger clone. The chain employs TRBV6-1 and TRBJ1-2; 11 positions agree with TRBD1. V lost 0 bases, J lost 4 bases, and 4 bases stayed unmatched. CDR3 length equals 16 residues. CDR1 MNHNS and CDR2 SASEGT come from the germline V gene. The CDR3 loop is CASSEARDRGSYGYTF. The CDR3 DNA reads as TGTGCCAGCAGTGAAGCAAGGGACAGGGGGAGCTATGGCTACACCTTC.

This sequence joins TRBV18 and TRBJ2-3; D not certain. The germline V gene encodes CDR1 KGHSH and CDR2 LQKENI. The germline V and J ends were trimmed by 0 bases and 6 bases, with 10 bases remaining between them. This CDR3 is built from 14 residues. The CDR3 sequence is CASSPPYAFDTQYF. The DNA for the CDR3 is TGTGCCAGCTCACCACCGTACGCTTTCGATACGCAGTATTTT.

This clonotype was found many times. The J gene is TRBJ1-1, the V gene TRBV30; D uncertain. This CDR3 contains 14 residues. The V and J ends lost 3 bases and 4 bases respectively, with 15 bases between them. In germline, CDR1 is GTSNPN, CDR2 SVGIG (reference sequence). The CDR3 DNA is TGTGCCTGGAGCTTAGGGTTTGTCGGCACTGAAGCTTTCTTT. The encoded protein is CAWSLGFVGTEAFF.